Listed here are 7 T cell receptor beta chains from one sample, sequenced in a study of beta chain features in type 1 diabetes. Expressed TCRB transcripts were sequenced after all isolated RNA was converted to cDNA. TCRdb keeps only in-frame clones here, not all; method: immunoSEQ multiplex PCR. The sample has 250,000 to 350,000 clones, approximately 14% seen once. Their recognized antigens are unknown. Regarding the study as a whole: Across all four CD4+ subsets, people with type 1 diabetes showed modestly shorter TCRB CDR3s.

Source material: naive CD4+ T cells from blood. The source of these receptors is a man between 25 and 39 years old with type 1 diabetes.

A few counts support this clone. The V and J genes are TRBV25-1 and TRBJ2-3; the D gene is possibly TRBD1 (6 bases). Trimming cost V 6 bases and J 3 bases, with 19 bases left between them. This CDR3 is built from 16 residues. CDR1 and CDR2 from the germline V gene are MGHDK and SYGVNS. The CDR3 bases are TGTGCCAGCAGCCGATCGACAGGTATTAAGACAGATACGCAGTATTTT. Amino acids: CASSRSTGIKTDTQYF.

This CDR3 reads CASSLWQGRTDTQYF. The DNA for the CDR3 is TGCGCCAGCAGCTTGTGGCAGGGTCGCACAGATACGCAGTATTTT. The gene calls are TRBV5-1 and TRBJ2-3; possibly TRBD1 for D (5 bases). The CDR3 sequence is 15 residues long. The germline V and J ends were trimmed by 1 base and 1 base, with 10 bases remaining between them. Germline V gives CDR1 SGHRS, CDR2 YFSETQ.

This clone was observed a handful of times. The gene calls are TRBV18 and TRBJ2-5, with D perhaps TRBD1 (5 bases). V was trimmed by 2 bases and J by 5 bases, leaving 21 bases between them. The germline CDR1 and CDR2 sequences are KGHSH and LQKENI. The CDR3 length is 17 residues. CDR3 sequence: CASSPGSPVAPGETQYF. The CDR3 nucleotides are TGTGCCAGCTCACCAGGGTCCCCAGTCGCTCCAGGGGAGACCCAGTACTTC.

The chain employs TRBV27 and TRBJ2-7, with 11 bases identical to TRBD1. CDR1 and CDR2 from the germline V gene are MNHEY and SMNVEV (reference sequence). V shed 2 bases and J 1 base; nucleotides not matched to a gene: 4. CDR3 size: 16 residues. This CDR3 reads CASSLIGTGGSYEQYF. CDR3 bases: TGTGCCAGCAGTTTAATAGGGACAGGGGGGTCCTACGAGCAGTACTTC.

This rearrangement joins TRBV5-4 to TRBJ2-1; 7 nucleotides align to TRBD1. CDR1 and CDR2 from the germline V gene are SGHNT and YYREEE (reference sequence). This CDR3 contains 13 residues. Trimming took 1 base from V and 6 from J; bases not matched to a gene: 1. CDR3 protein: CASSLPGGNEQFF. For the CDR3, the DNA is TGTGCCAGCAGCTTGCCAGGGGGCAATGAGCAGTTCTTC.

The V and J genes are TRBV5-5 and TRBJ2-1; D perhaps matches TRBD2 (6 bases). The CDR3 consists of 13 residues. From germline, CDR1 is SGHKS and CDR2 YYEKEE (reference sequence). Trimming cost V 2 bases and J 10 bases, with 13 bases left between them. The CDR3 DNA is TGTGCCAGCAGCTTCGGAGGGGCGACCGAGCAGTTCTTC. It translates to CASSFGGATEQFF.

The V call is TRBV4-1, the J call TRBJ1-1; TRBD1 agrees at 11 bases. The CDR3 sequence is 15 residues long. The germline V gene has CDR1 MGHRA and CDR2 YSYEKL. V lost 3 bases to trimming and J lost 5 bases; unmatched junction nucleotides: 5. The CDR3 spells CASSQAGQGGTEAFF. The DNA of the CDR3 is TGCGCCAGCAGCCAGGCGGGACAGGGGGGAACTGAAGCTTTCTTT.